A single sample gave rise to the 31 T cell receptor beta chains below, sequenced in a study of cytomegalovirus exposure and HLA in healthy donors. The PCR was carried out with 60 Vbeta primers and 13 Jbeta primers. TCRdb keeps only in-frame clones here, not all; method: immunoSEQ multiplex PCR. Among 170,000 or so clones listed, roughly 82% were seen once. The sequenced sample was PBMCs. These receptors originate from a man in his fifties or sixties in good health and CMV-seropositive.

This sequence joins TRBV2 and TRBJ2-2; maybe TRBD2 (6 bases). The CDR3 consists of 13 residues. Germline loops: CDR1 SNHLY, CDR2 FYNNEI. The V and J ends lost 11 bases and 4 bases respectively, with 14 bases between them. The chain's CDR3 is CAGRTEVTGELFF. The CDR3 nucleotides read TGTGCCGGGAGGACGGAAGTCACCGGGGAGCTGTTTTTT.

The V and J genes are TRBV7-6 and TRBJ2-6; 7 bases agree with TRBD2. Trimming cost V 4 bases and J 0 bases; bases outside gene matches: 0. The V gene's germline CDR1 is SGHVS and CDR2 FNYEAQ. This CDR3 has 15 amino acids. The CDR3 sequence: CASSSGGSGANVLTF. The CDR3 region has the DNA TGTGCCAGCAGCTCGGGGGGCTCTGGGGCCAACGTCCTGACTTTC.

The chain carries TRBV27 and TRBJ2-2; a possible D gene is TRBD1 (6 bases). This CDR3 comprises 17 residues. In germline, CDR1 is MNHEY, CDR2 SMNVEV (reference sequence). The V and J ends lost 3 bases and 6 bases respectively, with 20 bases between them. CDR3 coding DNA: TGTGCCAGCAGTTTCCTGGGGGCCAGGGTAGGGGCCGGGGAGCTGTTTTTT. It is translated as CASSFLGARVGAGELFF.

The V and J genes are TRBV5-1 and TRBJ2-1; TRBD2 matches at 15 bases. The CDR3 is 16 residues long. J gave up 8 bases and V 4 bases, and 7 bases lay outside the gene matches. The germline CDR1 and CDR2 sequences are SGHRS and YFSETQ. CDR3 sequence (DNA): TGCGCCAGCAGCAGGGGGACTAGCGGGAGGTCTTATGAGCAGTTCTTC. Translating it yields CASSRGTSGRSYEQFF.

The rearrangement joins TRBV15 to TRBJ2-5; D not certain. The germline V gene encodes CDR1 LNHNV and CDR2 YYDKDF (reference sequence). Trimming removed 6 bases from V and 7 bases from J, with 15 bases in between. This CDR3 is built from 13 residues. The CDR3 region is CATSPILSGTQYF. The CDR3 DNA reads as TGTGCCACCAGTCCAATACTAAGTGGGACCCAGTACTTC.

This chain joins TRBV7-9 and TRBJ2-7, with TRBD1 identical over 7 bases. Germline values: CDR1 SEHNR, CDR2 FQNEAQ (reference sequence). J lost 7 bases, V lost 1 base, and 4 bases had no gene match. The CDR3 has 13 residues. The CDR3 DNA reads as TGTGCCAGCAGCTTAGGCGACAGGGAAGAGCAGTACTTC. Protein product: CASSLGDREEQYF.

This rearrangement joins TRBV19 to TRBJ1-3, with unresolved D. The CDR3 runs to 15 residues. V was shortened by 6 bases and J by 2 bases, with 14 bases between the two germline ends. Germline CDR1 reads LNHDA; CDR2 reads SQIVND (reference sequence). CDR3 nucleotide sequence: TGTGCCAGTAGACTTGGGCCGGAAGCTGGAAACACCATATATTTT. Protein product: CASRLGPEAGNTIYF. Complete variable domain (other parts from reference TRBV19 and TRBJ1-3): DGGITQSPKYLFRKEGQNVTLSCEQNLNHDAMYWYRQDPGQGLRLIYYSQIVNDFQKGDIAEGYSVSREKKESFPLTVTSAQKNPTAFYLCASRLGPEAGNTIYFGEGSWLTVV.

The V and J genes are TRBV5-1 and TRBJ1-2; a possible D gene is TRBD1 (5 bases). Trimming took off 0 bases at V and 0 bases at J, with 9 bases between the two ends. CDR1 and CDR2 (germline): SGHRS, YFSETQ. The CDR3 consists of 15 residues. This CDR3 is CASSLAPGPNYGYTF. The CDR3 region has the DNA TGCGCCAGCAGCTTGGCACCAGGGCCTAACTATGGCTACACCTTC.

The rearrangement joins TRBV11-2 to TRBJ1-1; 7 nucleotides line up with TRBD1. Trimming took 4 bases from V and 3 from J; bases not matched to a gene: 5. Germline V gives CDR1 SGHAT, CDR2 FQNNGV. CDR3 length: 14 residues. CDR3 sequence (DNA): TGTGCCAGCAGCTCACAGGGGACTTACACTGAAGCTTTCTTT. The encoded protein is CASSSQGTYTEAFF.

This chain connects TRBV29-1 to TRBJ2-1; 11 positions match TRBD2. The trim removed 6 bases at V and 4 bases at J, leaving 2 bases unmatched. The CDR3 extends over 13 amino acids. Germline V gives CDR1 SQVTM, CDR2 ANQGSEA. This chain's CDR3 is CSVGTSGYNEQFF. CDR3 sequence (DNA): TGCAGCGTCGGGACTAGCGGTTACAATGAGCAGTTCTTC.

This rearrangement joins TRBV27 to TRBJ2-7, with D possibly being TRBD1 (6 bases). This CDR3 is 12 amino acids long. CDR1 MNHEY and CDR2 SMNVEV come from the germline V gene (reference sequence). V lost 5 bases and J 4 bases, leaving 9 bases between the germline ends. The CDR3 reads CASSTGRYEQYF. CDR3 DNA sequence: TGTGCCAGCAGTACAGGGCGATACGAGCAGTACTTC.

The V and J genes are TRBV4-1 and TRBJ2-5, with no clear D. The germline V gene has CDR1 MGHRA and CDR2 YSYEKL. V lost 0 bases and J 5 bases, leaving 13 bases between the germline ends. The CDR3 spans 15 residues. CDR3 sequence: CASSQDWNPEETQYF. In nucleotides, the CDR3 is TGCGCCAGCAGCCAAGATTGGAACCCGGAGGAGACCCAGTACTTC.

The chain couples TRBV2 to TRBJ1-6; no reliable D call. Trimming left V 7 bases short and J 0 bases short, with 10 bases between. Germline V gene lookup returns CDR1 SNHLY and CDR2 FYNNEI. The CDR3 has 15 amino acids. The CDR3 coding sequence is TGTGCCAGCACCTCAGTGATCTCCTATAATTCACCCCTCCACTTT. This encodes CASTSVISYNSPLHF. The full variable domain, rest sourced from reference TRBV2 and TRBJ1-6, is EPEVTQTPSHQVTQMGQEVILRCVPISNHLYFYWYRQILGQKVEFLVSFYNNEISEKSEIFDDQFSVERPDGSNFTLKIRSTKLEDSAMYFCASTSVISYNSPLHFGNGTRLTVT.

Here the CDR3 DNA reads TGCGCCAGCAGCCCTCGACTAGCGGGACCCACAGATACGCAGTATTTT. Amino acids: CASSPRLAGPTDTQYF. The chain is built from TRBV4-1 and TRBJ2-3; 11 positions match TRBD2. This CDR3 spans 16 amino acids. Germline CDR1 is MGHRA and CDR2 is YSYEKL. V trimming: 4 bases; J trimming: 2 bases; junction bases outside the gene matches: 5.

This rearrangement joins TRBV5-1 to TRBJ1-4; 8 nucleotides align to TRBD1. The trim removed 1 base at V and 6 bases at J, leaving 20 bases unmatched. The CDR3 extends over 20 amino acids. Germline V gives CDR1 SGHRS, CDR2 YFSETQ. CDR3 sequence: CASSLTPLPPTGGSDEKLFF. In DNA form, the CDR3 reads TGCGCCAGCAGCTTGACTCCCTTACCCCCTACAGGGGGTAGTGATGAAAAACTGTTTTTT.

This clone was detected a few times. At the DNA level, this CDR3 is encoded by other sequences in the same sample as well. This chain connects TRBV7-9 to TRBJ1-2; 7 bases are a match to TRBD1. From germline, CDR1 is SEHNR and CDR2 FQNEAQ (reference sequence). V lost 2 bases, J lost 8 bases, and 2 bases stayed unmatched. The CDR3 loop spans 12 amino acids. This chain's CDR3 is CASSLTGEGYTF. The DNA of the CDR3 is TGTGCCAGCAGCTTAACAGGGGAGGGCTACACCTTC.

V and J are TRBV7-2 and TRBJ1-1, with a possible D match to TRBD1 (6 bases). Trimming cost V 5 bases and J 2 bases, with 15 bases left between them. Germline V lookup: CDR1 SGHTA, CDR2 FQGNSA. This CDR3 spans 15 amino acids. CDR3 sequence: CASSPTGLVNTEAFF. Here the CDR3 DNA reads TGTGCCAGCAGCCCAACAGGGTTGGTCAACACTGAAGCTTTCTTT.

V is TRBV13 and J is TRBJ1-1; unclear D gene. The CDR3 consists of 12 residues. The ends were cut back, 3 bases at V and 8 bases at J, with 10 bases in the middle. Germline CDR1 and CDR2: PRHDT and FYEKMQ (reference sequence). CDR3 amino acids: CASSLKRAEAFF. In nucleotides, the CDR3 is TGTGCCAGCAGCTTGAAGAGGGCGGAAGCTTTCTTT.

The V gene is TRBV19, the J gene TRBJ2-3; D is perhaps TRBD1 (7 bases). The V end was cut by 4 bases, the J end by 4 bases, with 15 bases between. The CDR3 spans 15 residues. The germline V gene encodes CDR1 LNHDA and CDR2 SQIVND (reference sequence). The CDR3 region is CASSRRQGGADTQYF. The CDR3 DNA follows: TGTGCCAGTAGTAGGAGACAGGGAGGCGCAGATACGCAGTATTTT.

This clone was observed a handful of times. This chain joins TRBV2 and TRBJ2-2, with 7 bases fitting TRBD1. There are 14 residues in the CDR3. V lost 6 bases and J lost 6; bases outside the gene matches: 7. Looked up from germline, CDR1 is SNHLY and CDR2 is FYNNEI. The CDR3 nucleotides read TGTGCCAGCAGCGTCGGGACAGTCCCCGGGGAGCTGTTTTTT. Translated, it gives CASSVGTVPGELFF.

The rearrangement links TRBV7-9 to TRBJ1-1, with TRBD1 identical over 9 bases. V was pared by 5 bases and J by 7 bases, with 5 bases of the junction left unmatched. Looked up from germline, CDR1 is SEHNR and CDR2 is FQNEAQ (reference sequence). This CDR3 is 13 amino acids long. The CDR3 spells CASSPMTGGEAFF. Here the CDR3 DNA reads TGTGCCAGCAGCCCTATGACAGGGGGTGAAGCTTTCTTT.

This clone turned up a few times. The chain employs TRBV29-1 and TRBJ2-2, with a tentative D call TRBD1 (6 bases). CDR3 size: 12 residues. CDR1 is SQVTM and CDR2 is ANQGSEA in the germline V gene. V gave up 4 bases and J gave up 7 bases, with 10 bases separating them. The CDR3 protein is CSVGLGGGELFF. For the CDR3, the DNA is TGCAGCGTTGGATTAGGGGGCGGGGAGCTGTTTTTT.

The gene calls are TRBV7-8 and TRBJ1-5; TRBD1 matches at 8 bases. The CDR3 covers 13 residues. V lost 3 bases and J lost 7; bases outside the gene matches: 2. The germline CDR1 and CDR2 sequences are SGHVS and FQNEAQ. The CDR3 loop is CASSLTGVQPQHF. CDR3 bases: TGTGCCAGCAGCTTGACAGGGGTACAGCCCCAGCATTTT.

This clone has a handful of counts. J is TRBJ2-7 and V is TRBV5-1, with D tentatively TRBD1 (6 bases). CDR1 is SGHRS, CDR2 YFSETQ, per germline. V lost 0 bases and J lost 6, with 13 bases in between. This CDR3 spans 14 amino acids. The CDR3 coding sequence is TGCGCCAGCAGCTTGGGCACAGGGATTGGCGAGCAGTACGTC. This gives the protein CASSLGTGIGEQYV.

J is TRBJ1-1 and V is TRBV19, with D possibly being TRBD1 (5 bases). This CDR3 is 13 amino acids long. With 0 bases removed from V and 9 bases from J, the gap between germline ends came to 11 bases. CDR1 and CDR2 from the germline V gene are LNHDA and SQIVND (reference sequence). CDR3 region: CASSIDQVGQAFF. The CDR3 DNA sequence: TGTGCCAGTAGTATAGATCAGGTGGGGCAAGCTTTCTTT.

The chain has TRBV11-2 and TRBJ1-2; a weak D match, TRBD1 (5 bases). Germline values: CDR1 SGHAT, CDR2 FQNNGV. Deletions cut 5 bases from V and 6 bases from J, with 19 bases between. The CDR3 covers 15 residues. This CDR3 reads CASSPNRDRVDGYTF. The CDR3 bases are TGTGCCAGCAGCCCCAACCGAGACAGAGTAGATGGCTACACCTTC.

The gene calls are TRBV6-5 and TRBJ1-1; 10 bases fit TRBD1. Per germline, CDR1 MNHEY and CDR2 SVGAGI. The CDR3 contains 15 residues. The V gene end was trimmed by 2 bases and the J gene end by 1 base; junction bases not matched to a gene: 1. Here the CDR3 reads CASSYRQGANTEAFF. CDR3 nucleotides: TGTGCCAGCAGTTACCGACAGGGGGCGAACACTGAAGCTTTCTTT.

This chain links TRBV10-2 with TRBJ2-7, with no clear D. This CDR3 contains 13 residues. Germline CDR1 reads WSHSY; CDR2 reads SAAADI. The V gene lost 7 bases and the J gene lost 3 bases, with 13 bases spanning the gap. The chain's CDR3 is CASNNGPSYEQYF. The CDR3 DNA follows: TGCGCCAGCAATAATGGGCCGAGCTACGAGCAGTACTTC.

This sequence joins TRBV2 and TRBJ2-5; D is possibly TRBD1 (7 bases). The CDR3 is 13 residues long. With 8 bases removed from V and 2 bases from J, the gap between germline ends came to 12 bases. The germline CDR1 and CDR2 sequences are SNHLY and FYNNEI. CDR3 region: CASQQGRQETQYF. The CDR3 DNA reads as TGTGCCAGCCAACAGGGGAGGCAAGAGACCCAGTACTTC.

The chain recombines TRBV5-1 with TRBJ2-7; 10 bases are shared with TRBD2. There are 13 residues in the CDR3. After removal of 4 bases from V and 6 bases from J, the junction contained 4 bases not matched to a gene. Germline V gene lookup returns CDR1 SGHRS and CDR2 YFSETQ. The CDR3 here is CASSPLAGGEQYV. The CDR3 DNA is TGCGCCAGCAGCCCCTTAGCGGGAGGCGAGCAGTACGTC.

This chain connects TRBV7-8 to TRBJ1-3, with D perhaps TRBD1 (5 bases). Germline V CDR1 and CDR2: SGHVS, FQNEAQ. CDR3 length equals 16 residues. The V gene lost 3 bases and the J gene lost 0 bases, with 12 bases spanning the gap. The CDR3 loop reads CASSFQGRISGNTIYF. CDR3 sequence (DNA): TGTGCCAGCAGCTTCCAGGGCCGAATCTCTGGAAACACCATATATTTT. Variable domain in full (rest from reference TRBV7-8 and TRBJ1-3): GAGVSQSPRYKVAKRGQDVALRCDPISGHVSLFWYQQALGQGPEFLTYFQNEAQLDKSGLPSDRFFAERPEGSVSTLKIQRTQQEDSAVYLCASSFQGRISGNTIYFGEGSWLTVV.